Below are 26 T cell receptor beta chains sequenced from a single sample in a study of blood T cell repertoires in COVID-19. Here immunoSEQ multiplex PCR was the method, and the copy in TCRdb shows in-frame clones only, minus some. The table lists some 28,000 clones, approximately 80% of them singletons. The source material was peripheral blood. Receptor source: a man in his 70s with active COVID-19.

CDR3 sequence: CASSLVGARTETQYF. The CDR3 DNA sequence: TGCGCCAGCAGCTTGGTTGGGGCCCGGACAGAGACCCAGTACTTC. The rearrangement links TRBV5-1 to TRBJ2-5; possible D gene TRBD1, 5 bases. Germline CDR1 is SGHRS and CDR2 is YFSETQ. The CDR3 loop spans 15 amino acids. Trimming took 0 bases from V and 4 from J, leaving 13 bases between them.

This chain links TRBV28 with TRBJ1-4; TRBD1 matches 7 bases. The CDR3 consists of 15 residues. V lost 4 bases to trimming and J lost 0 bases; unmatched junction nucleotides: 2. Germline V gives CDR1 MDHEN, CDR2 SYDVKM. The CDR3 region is CASSWDSSTNEKLFF. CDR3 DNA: TGTGCCAGCAGTTGGGACAGCTCAACTAATGAAAAACTGTTTTTT.

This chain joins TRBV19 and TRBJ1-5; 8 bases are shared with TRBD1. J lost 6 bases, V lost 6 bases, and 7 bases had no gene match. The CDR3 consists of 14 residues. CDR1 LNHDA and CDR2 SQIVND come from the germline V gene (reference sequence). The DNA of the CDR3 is TGTGCCAGTAGGCCACCAGGGGGCCGTCAGCCCCAGCATTTT. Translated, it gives CASRPPGGRQPQHF.

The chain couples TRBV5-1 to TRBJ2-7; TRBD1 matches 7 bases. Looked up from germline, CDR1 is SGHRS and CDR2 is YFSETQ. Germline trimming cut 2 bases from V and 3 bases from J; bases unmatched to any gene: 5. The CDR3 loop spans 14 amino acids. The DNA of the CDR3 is TGCGCCAGCAGCTTAAGACAGGGAATCTACGAGCAGTACTTC. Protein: CASSLRQGIYEQYF.

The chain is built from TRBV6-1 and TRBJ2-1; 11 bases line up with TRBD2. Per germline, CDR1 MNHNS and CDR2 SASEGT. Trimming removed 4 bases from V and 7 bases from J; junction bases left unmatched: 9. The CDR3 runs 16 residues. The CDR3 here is CASSALTSGGDNEQFF. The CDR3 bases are TGTGCCAGCAGTGCCCTCACTAGCGGGGGTGATAATGAGCAGTTCTTC.

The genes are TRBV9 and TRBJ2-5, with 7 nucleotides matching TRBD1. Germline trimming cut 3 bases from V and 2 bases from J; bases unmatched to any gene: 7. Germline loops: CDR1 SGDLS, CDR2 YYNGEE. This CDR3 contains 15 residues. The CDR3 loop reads CASSALGGWQETQYF. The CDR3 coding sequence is TGTGCCAGCAGCGCCTTAGGGGGCTGGCAAGAGACCCAGTACTTC.

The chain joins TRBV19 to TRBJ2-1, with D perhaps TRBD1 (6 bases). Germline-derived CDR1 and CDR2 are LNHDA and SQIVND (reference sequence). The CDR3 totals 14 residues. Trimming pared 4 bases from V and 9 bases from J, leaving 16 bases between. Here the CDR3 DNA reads TGTGCCAGTAGTACACAAACAGGGAAGGTTGAGCAGTTCTTC. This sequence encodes CASSTQTGKVEQFF.

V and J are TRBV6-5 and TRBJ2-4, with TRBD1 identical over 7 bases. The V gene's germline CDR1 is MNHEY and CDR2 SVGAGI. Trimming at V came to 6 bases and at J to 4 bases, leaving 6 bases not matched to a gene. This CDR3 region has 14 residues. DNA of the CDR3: TGTGCCAGCAGGACGGACAGGCTGAAAAACATTCAGTACTTC. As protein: CASRTDRLKNIQYF.

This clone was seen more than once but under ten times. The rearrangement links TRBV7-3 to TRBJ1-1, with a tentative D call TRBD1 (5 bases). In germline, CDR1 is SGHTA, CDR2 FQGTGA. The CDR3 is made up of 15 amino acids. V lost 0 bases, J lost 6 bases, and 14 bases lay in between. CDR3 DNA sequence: TGTGCCAGCAGCTTAACAGGAGGGGTGGGTGCTGAAGCTTTCTTT. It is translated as CASSLTGGVGAEAFF. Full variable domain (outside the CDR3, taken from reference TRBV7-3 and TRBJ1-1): GAGVSQTPSNKVTEKGKYVELRCDPISGHTALYWYRQSLGQGPEFLIYFQGTGAADDSGLPNDRFFAVRPEGSVSTLKIQRTERGDSAVYLCASSLTGGVGAEAFFGQGTRLTVV.

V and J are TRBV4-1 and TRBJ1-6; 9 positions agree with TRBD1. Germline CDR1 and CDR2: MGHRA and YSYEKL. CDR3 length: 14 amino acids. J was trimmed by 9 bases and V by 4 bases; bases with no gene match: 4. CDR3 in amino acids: CASSLRDRVSPLHF. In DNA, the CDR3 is TGCGCCAGCAGCCTCCGGGACAGGGTTTCACCCCTCCACTTT.

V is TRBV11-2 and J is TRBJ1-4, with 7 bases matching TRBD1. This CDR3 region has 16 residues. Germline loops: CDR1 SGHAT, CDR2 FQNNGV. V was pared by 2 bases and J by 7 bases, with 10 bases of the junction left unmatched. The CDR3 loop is CASSLNSGQVREKLFF. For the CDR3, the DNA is TGTGCCAGCAGCTTAAACTCCGGACAGGTTCGTGAAAAACTGTTTTTT.

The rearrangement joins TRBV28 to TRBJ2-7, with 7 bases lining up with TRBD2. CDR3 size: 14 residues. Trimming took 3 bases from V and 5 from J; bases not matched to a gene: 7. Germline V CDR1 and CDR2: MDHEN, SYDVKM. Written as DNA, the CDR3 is TGTGCCAGCAGTTTGGGAGGGGAGAAAGACGAGCAGTACTTC. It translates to CASSLGGEKDEQYF.

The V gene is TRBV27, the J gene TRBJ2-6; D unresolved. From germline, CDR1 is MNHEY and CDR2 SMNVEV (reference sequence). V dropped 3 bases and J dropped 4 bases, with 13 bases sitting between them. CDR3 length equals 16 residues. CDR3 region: CASSFFRGTGANVLTF. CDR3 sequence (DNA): TGTGCCAGCAGTTTTTTTAGAGGAACGGGGGCCAACGTCCTGACTTTC.

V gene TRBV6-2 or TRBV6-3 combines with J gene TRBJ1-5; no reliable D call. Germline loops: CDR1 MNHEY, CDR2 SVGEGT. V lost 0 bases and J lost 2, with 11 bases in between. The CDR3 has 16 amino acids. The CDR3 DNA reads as TGTGCCAGCAGTTACTCAGGGTACGGGGGCAATCAGCCCCAGCATTTT. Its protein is CASSYSGYGGNQPQHF.

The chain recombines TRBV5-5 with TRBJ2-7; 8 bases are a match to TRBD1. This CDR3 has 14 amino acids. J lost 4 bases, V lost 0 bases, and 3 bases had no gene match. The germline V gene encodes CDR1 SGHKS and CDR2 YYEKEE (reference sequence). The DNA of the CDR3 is TGTGCCAGCAGCTTGGGGACAGGGAGGTACGAGCAGTACTTC. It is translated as CASSLGTGRYEQYF.

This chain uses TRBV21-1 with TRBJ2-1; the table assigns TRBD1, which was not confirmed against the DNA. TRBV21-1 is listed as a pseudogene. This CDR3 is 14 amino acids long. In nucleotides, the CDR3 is TGTGCCAGCAGCCCTGAAAAGGGGGCAAATGAGCAGTTCTTC. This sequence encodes CASSPEKGANEQFF.

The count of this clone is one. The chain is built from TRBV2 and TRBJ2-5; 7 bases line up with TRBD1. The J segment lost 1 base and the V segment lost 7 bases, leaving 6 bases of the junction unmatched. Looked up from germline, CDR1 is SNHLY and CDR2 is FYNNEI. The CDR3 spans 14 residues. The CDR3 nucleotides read TGTGCCAGCACCCGGGACAGCATCCAAGAGACCCAGTACTTC. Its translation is CASTRDSIQETQYF.

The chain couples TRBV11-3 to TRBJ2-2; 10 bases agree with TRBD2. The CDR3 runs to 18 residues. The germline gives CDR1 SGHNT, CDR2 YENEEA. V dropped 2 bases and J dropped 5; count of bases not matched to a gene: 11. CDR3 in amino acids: CASSLNLLAGAETGELFF. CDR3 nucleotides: TGTGCCAGCAGCTTAAATTTGCTAGCGGGGGCGGAAACCGGGGAGCTGTTTTTT.

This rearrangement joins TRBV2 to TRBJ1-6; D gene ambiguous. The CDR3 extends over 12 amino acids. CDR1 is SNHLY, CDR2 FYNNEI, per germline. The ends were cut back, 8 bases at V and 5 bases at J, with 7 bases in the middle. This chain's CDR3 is CASGQNNSPLHF. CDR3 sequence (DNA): TGTGCCAGCGGCCAGAATAATTCACCCCTCCACTTT.

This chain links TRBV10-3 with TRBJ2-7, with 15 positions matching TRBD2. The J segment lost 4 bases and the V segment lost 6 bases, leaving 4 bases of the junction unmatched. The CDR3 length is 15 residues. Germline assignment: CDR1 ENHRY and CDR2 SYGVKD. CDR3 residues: CAISPGTSGGYEQYF. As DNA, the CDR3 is TGTGCCATCAGCCCCGGGACTAGCGGGGGGTACGAGCAGTACTTC.

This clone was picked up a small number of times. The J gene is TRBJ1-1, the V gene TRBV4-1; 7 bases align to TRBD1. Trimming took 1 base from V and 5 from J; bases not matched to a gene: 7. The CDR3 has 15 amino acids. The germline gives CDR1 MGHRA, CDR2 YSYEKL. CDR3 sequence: CASSQGPGGRTEAFF. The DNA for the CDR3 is TGCGCCAGCAGCCAAGGGCCAGGGGGAAGAACTGAAGCTTTCTTT.

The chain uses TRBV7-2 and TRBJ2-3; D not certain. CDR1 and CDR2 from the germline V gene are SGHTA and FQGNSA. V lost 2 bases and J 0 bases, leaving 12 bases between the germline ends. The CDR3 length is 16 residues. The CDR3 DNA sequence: TGTGCCAGCAGCTTATTCACCCGCCGGAGCACAGATACGCAGTATTTT. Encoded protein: CASSLFTRRSTDTQYF.

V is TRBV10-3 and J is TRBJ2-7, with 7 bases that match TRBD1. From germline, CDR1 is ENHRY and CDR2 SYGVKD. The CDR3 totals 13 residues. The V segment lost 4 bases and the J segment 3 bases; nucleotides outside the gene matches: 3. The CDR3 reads CAISAAGGYEQYF. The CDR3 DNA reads TGTGCCATCAGTGCGGCAGGGGGCTACGAGCAGTACTTC.

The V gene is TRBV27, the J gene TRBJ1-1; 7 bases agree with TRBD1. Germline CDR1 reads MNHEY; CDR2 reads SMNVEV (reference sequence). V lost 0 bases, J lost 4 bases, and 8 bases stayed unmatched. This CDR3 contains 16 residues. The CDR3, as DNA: TGTGCCAGCAGTTTATCGATAAGGGGGCGCGTCACTGAAGCTTTCTTT. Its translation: CASSLSIRGRVTEAFF.

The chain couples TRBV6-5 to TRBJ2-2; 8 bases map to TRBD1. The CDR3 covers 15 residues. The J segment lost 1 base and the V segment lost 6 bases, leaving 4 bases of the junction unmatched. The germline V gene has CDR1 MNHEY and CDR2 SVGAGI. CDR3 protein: CASRTGVWNTGELFF. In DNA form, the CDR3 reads TGTGCCAGCAGGACAGGGGTCTGGAACACCGGGGAGCTGTTTTTT.

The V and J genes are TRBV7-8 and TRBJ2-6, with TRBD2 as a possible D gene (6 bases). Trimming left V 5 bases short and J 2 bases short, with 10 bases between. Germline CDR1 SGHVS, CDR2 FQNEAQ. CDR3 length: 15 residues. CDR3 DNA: TGTGCCAGCAGCCTCGGGGGTACTGGGGCCAACGTCCTGACTTTC. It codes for CASSLGGTGANVLTF.